Given below is one T cell receptor (beta chain) in context. What it recognizes is unknown. This sample was included in a study of response to subunit inactivated influenza vaccine. Germline V gene lookup returns CDR1 SGHDT and CDR2 YYEEEE. V was clipped by 3 bases and J by 6 bases, with 13 bases between them. This CDR3 spans 14 amino acids. One entry per CDR3 protein, called by TCRdb with MiXCR from the RT-PCR reads. The table lists 590,000 or so distinct CDR3 sequences, 11% to 15% of them singletons. Study conclusions and caveats: That few new T cells are recruited by each seasonal influenza vaccination was the authors' suggestion.

The sample here was PBMCs from blood, taken roughly 15 days before vaccination. This chain joins TRBV5-6 and TRBJ2-1, with TRBD1 as a possible D gene (5 bases). The TCR comes from a man between 50 and 59 years old who received an inactivated influenza vaccine. The CDR3 loop reads CASSSLGRGNEQFF. The CDR3 coding sequence is TGTGCCAGCAGCTCTCTGGGAAGGGGCAATGAGCAGTTCTTC.